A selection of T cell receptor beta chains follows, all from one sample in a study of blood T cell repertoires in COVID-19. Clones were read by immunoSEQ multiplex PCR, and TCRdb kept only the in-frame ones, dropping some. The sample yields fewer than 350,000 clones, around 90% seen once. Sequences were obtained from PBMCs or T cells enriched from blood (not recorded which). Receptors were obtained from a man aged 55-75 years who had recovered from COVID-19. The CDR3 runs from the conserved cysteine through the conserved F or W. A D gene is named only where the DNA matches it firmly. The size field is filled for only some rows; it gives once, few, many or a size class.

cdr3_nt: TGTGCCAGCAGCGCCGACAGTAACTATGGCTACACCTTC; cdr3_aa: CASSADSNYGYTF; j_call: TRBJ1-2; d_call: -; clone_size: -; v_call: TRBV7-8
cdr3_nt: TGTGCCAGCAGCTCACGCCCAGGTTCGACCTACGAGCAGTACTTC; cdr3_aa: CASSSRPGSTYEQYF; j_call: TRBJ2-7; d_call: -; clone_size: -; v_call: TRBV5-8
cdr3_nt: TGCGCCAGCAGCTTGGATGGGGGCCCAGAGCAGTACTTC; cdr3_aa: CASSLDGGPEQYF; j_call: TRBJ2-7; d_call: -; clone_size: -; v_call: TRBV5-1
cdr3_nt: TGTGCCAGCAGCCAAGTCAGCCCATTCGGGACAGGGGGATCTGGGGCCAACGTCCTGACTTTC; cdr3_aa: CASSQVSPFGTGGSGANVLTF; j_call: TRBJ2-6; d_call: TRBD1; clone_size: few; v_call: TRBV3-1/TRBV3-2
cdr3_nt: TGCAGTGCTAGTACTAGCGACGAGAAGTACTTC; cdr3_aa: CSASTSDEKYF; j_call: TRBJ2-7; d_call: TRBD2; clone_size: -; v_call: TRBV20-1
cdr3_nt: TGTGCCAGCAGCCCCTCCCCTAATACTAGCGGGATCCTCGACCTCACAGATACGCAGTATTTT; cdr3_aa: CASSPSPNTSGILDLTDTQYF; j_call: TRBJ2-3; d_call: TRBD2; clone_size: -; v_call: TRBV3-1/TRBV3-2
cdr3_nt: TGTGCCACCAGCGGAACCGGGACACTCTACGATACGCAGTATTTT; cdr3_aa: CATSGTGTLYDTQYF; j_call: TRBJ2-3; d_call: -; clone_size: -; v_call: TRBV15
cdr3_nt: TGTGCCAGCACCGCAGAGGGGCCCCAGCATTTT; cdr3_aa: CASTAEGPQHF; j_call: TRBJ1-5; d_call: -; clone_size: -; v_call: TRBV2
cdr3_nt: TGTGCCTGGAGTGTACCGGGACAGGGGGCAGAAGAGGAAAAACTGTTTTTT; cdr3_aa: CAWSVPGQGAEEEKLFF; j_call: TRBJ1-4; d_call: TRBD1; clone_size: -; v_call: TRBV30
cdr3_nt: TGTGCCAGTAGTATCGTAGCGGGAGGGACGGGAGATACGCAGTATTTT; cdr3_aa: CASSIVAGGTGDTQYF; j_call: TRBJ2-3; d_call: TRBD2; clone_size: -; v_call: TRBV19
cdr3_nt: TGTGCCAGCAGTCCGTGGGAAGCGGGAGAGGCGAGAAACATTCAGTACTTC; cdr3_aa: CASSPWEAGEARNIQYF; j_call: TRBJ2-4; d_call: TRBD2; clone_size: -; v_call: TRBV27
cdr3_nt: TGCGCCAGCAGTGAGAGCGGGAGGGCCGTGAATGAGCAGTTCTTC; cdr3_aa: CASSESGRAVNEQFF; j_call: TRBJ2-1; d_call: TRBD2; clone_size: once; v_call: TRBV10-1
cdr3_nt: TGCAGTGCTAGTGACCCGGCGGGAGGAGGATACGAGCAGTACTTC; cdr3_aa: CSASDPAGGGYEQYF; j_call: TRBJ2-7; d_call: TRBD2; clone_size: -; v_call: TRBV20-1
cdr3_nt: TGTGCCACCAGTGGGGACAGGGAGACTAGCGGAGCGATATACGAGCAGTACTTC; cdr3_aa: CATSGDRETSGAIYEQYF; j_call: TRBJ2-7; d_call: -; clone_size: -; v_call: TRBV24-1
cdr3_nt: TGTGCCAGCAGTTTAGTCAACAGAAATCAGCCCCAGCATTTT; cdr3_aa: CASSLVNRNQPQHF; j_call: TRBJ1-5; d_call: -; clone_size: -; v_call: TRBV27
cdr3_nt: TGCGCCAGCAGCCAAGGGGGACCGGGACAGGGGAACAATCAGCCCCAGCATTTT; cdr3_aa: CASSQGGPGQGNNQPQHF; j_call: TRBJ1-5; d_call: TRBD1; clone_size: -; v_call: TRBV4-3
cdr3_nt: TGTGCTAGTGGCGTAGGAGGGTTCTATGGCTACACCTTC; cdr3_aa: CASGVGGFYGYTF; j_call: TRBJ1-2; d_call: -; clone_size: -; v_call: TRBV12-5
cdr3_nt: TGTGCCAGCAGTTTCAGTGAAAAACTGTTTTTT; cdr3_aa: CASSFSEKLFF; j_call: TRBJ1-4; d_call: -; clone_size: -; v_call: TRBV6-2/TRBV6-3
cdr3_nt: TGTGCCAGCAGAAATCAGGGAAGCTCTGGAAACACCATATATTTT; cdr3_aa: CASRNQGSSGNTIYF; j_call: TRBJ1-3; d_call: -; clone_size: -; v_call: TRBV2
cdr3_nt: TGTGCCAGCACGGGACAAATTTTAGAGACCCAGTACTTC; cdr3_aa: CASTGQILETQYF; j_call: TRBJ2-5; d_call: -; clone_size: -; v_call: TRBV6-5
cdr3_nt: TGTGCCAGTAGTGTAGGGACTAGCGGATTCTACGAGCAGTACTTC; cdr3_aa: CASSVGTSGFYEQYF; j_call: TRBJ2-7; d_call: TRBD2; clone_size: -; v_call: TRBV19
cdr3_nt: TGTGCCAGCAGCTTCAAGCCGCATATTGAAAAACTGTTTTTT; cdr3_aa: CASSFKPHIEKLFF; j_call: TRBJ1-4; d_call: -; clone_size: -; v_call: TRBV5-5
cdr3_nt: TGTGCCAGCTTAAGAGGCCTTGACTACAATGAGCAGTTCTTC; cdr3_aa: CASLRGLDYNEQFF; j_call: TRBJ2-1; d_call: -; clone_size: -; v_call: TRBV6-5
cdr3_nt: TGTGCCAGCAGTGGGACAGGGGGCAATCAGCCCCAGCATTTT; cdr3_aa: CASSGTGGNQPQHF; j_call: TRBJ1-5; d_call: TRBD1; clone_size: -; v_call: TRBV2
cdr3_nt: TGTGCCAGCAGAGGTACAGGTATCTATGGCTACACCTTC; cdr3_aa: CASRGTGIYGYTF; j_call: TRBJ1-2; d_call: -; clone_size: -; v_call: TRBV5-4
cdr3_nt: TGTGCCTGGAGCCCAGGGGTTGGAGATACGCAGTATTTT; cdr3_aa: CAWSPGVGDTQYF; j_call: TRBJ2-3; d_call: -; clone_size: -; v_call: TRBV30
cdr3_nt: TGTGCCAGCAGTTCCCAGAGGCGCGAGCAGTACTTC; cdr3_aa: CASSSQRREQYF; j_call: TRBJ2-7; d_call: -; clone_size: -; v_call: TRBV28
cdr3_nt: TGTGCCAGCAGTTACTCGACCCGGCAGGGGGCGCGAGGCTACACCTTC; cdr3_aa: CASSYSTRQGARGYTF; j_call: TRBJ1-2; d_call: TRBD1; clone_size: -; v_call: TRBV6-5
cdr3_nt: TGTGCCAGCAGCTCACCGGTGACCTACGAGCAGTACTTC; cdr3_aa: CASSSPVTYEQYF; j_call: TRBJ2-7; d_call: -; clone_size: once; v_call: TRBV7-2
cdr3_nt: TGTGCCTGGAGTATAGGACTAGCGGGAGCCTACGAGCAGTACTTC; cdr3_aa: CAWSIGLAGAYEQYF; j_call: TRBJ2-7; d_call: TRBD2; clone_size: -; v_call: TRBV30
cdr3_nt: TGTGCCAGCAGCCAAAATACAGGGATTTCATCGGATACGCAGTATTTT; cdr3_aa: CASSQNTGISSDTQYF; j_call: TRBJ2-3; d_call: -; clone_size: -; v_call: TRBV3-1/TRBV3-2
cdr3_nt: TGTGCCAGCAGTTCCAACATAGCCAAAAACATTCAGTACTTC; cdr3_aa: CASSSNIAKNIQYF; j_call: TRBJ2-4; d_call: -; clone_size: -; v_call: TRBV6-5
cdr3_nt: TGTGCCAGCAGCGAACCGGGACAGCCCATGAACACTGAAGCTTTCTTT; cdr3_aa: CASSEPGQPMNTEAFF; j_call: TRBJ1-1; d_call: TRBD1; clone_size: -; v_call: TRBV9
cdr3_nt: TGTGCCAGCAGCCAAGATGGGCTAGCGGGGGGTTTAGAGCAGTTCTTC; cdr3_aa: CASSQDGLAGGLEQFF; j_call: TRBJ2-1; d_call: TRBD2; clone_size: -; v_call: TRBV4-2
cdr3_nt: TGTGCCACCAGCTCCTCGGGACAAGTCTCTAATGAAAAACTGTTTTTT; cdr3_aa: CATSSSGQVSNEKLFF; j_call: TRBJ1-4; d_call: -; clone_size: -; v_call: TRBV15
cdr3_nt: TGTGCCAGCAGTCCCCCTAGACTAGTATATACGCAGTATTTT; cdr3_aa: CASSPPRLVYTQYF; j_call: TRBJ2-3; d_call: -; clone_size: once; v_call: TRBV28
cdr3_nt: TGTGCCAGCAGGGCAGGTGGAAACACCATATATTTT; cdr3_aa: CASRAGGNTIYF; j_call: TRBJ1-3; d_call: -; clone_size: -; v_call: TRBV3-1/TRBV3-2
cdr3_nt: TGTGCCAGCTCGGAGGATATATTATACAATGAGCAGTTCTTC; cdr3_aa: CASSEDILYNEQFF; j_call: TRBJ2-1; d_call: -; clone_size: once; v_call: TRBV18
cdr3_nt: TGTGCCAGCAGTCACGGACAGGCAATCTCCTACGAGCAGTACTTC; cdr3_aa: CASSHGQAISYEQYF; j_call: TRBJ2-7; d_call: TRBD1; clone_size: once; v_call: TRBV6-2/TRBV6-3
cdr3_nt: TGTGCCAGCAGTACCTCCGGGACTAACTACGAGCAGTACTTC; cdr3_aa: CASSTSGTNYEQYF; j_call: TRBJ2-7; d_call: TRBD2; clone_size: -; v_call: TRBV27
cdr3_nt: TGTGCCACCAGCAGAGGGACTAGCGATGCCTACGAGCAGTACTTC; cdr3_aa: CATSRGTSDAYEQYF; j_call: TRBJ2-7; d_call: TRBD2; clone_size: -; v_call: TRBV15
cdr3_nt: TGTGCCAGCAGCTTATCAGGGCTCGGCGCAGATACGCAGTATTTT; cdr3_aa: CASSLSGLGADTQYF; j_call: TRBJ2-3; d_call: -; clone_size: -; v_call: TRBV7-3
cdr3_nt: TGTGCCAGCAGCTTAGACGGGACAGTCAATCAGCCCCAGCATTTT; cdr3_aa: CASSLDGTVNQPQHF; j_call: TRBJ1-5; d_call: TRBD1; clone_size: few; v_call: TRBV7-9
cdr3_nt: TGCAGTGTTAGCGAGGAAAAACTGTTTTTT; cdr3_aa: CSVSEEKLFF; j_call: TRBJ1-4; d_call: -; clone_size: -; v_call: TRBV20-1